Presented here are 26 T cell receptor beta chains from one specimen sequenced in a study of T cell responses to AZD1222 COVID-19 vaccine. The table came from immunoSEQ multiplex PCR; TCRdb's copy has only in-frame clones and leaves some out. The sample lists 150,000 to 200,000 clones, about 88% occurring once. Material: peripheral blood, obtained 28 days after the second AZD1222 dose. The receptors originated from an adult who received the AZD1222 COVID-19 vaccine.

CDR3 bases: TGCGCCAGCAGCCGAGGGTGGACCCAAGAGACCCAGTACTTC. Residues: CASSRGWTQETQYF. The chain couples TRBV5-1 to TRBJ2-5, with TRBD2 as a possible D gene (5 bases). This CDR3 region has 14 residues. The V and J ends lost 4 bases and 1 base respectively, with 11 bases between them. Germline values: CDR1 SGHRS, CDR2 YFSETQ. Using reference TRBV5-1 and TRBJ2-5 for the parts outside the CDR3, the full variable domain is KAGVTQTPRYLIKTRGQQVTLSCSPISGHRSVSWYQQTPGQGLQFLFEYFSETQRNKGNFPGRFSGRQFSNSRSEMNVSTLELGDSALYLCASSRGWTQETQYFGPGTRLLVL.

This clone was picked up a small number of times. The chain is built from TRBV6-5 and TRBJ1-2, with D uncertain. V dropped 10 bases and J dropped 4 bases, with 10 bases sitting between them. In germline, CDR1 is MNHEY, CDR2 SVGAGI. The CDR3 extends over 11 amino acids. The CDR3 DNA is TGTGCCACCCCGGATCTCTATGGCTACACCTTC. Encoded protein: CATPDLYGYTF.

The chain recombines TRBV7-3 with TRBJ2-7; 12 bases agree with TRBD1. This CDR3 comprises 14 residues. Germline V CDR1 and CDR2: SGHTA, FQGTGA. The CDR3 coding sequence is TGTGCTTCCGCCCGGGGACAGGGGGCTTACGAGCAGTACTTC. Translated, it gives CASARGQGAYEQYF.

The V and J genes are TRBV28 and TRBJ2-3; D gene unclear. V gave up 6 bases and J gave up 6 bases, with 10 bases separating them. The germline gives CDR1 MDHEN, CDR2 SYDVKM. The CDR3 runs 12 residues. CDR3 protein: CASSLPLDTQYF. For the CDR3, the DNA is TGTGCCAGCAGCCTCCCTCTGGATACGCAGTATTTT.

This chain joins TRBV4-1 and TRBJ2-7; 9 bases map to TRBD1. The CDR3 length is 14 residues. The J segment lost 3 bases and the V segment lost 4 bases, leaving 4 bases of the junction unmatched. Looked up from germline, CDR1 is MGHRA and CDR2 is YSYEKL. For the CDR3, the DNA is TGCGCCAGCAGCCCCCCGGGACAGGGCTACGAGCAGTACTTC. Residues: CASSPPGQGYEQYF.

This chain links TRBV18 with TRBJ2-7, with D possibly being TRBD1 (5 bases). Germline loops: CDR1 KGHSH, CDR2 LQKENI. The CDR3 covers 14 residues. Trimming shortened V by 3 bases and J by 0 bases, and 9 bases separated the two germline ends. The CDR3 reads CASSPDRNSYEQYF. The CDR3 coding sequence is TGTGCCAGCTCACCTGACAGAAACTCCTACGAGCAGTACTTC.

The V call is TRBV11-3, the J call TRBJ2-5; 8 bases fit TRBD1. The germline V gene encodes CDR1 SGHNT and CDR2 YENEEA. There are 15 residues in the CDR3. J was trimmed by 3 bases and V by 8 bases; bases with no gene match: 11. The CDR3 here is CASRPRGPQEETQYF. The CDR3 region has the DNA TGTGCCAGCCGTCCCAGGGGGCCGCAGGAAGAGACCCAGTACTTC. The whole variable domain, filled in from reference TRBV11-3 and TRBJ2-5, reads EAGVVQSPRYKIIEKKQPVAFWCNPISGHNTLYWYLQNLGQGPELLIRYENEEAVDDSQLPKDRFSAERLKGVDSTLKIQPAELGDSAVYLCASRPRGPQEETQYFGPGTRLLVL.

This clone was seen once. The chain couples TRBV10-3 to TRBJ2-7; D gene uncertain. The V gene's germline CDR1 is ENHRY and CDR2 SYGVKD. V shed 3 bases and J shed 3 bases, with 6 bases lying between them. The CDR3 runs to 12 residues. CDR3 DNA sequence: TGTGCCATCAGTGAATCAAGCTACGAGCAGTACTTC. It translates to CAISESSYEQYF.

The chain employs TRBV7-2 and TRBJ2-1; 8 bases are a match to TRBD1. Germline V gene sequence: CDR1 SGHTA, CDR2 FQGNSA. There are 16 residues in the CDR3. V gave up 5 bases and J gave up 5 bases; unmatched junction bases: 11. DNA for the CDR3: TGTGCCAGCAGCCCAGGTCCCAGGGGGCGTCACAATGAGCAGTTCTTC. It translates to CASSPGPRGRHNEQFF.

This chain connects TRBV6-4 to TRBJ2-1; 10 nucleotides agree with TRBD2. CDR1 and CDR2 from the germline V gene are MRHNA and SNTAGT. The CDR3 contains 15 residues. The trim removed 6 bases at V and 10 bases at J, leaving 12 bases unmatched. As DNA, the CDR3 is TGTGCCAGCAGCGCCGGACTAGCGGCCTTTTGGGAGCAGTTCTTC. It translates to CASSAGLAAFWEQFF.

This chain connects TRBV9 to TRBJ2-7, with 11 bases lining up with TRBD2. From germline, CDR1 is SGDLS and CDR2 YYNGEE. The V segment lost 0 bases and the J segment 7 bases; nucleotides outside the gene matches: 3. The CDR3 is 14 residues long. CDR3 residues: CASSVASSGREQYF. The CDR3 bases are TGTGCCAGCAGCGTAGCGTCTAGCGGGAGGGAGCAGTACTTC.

The V gene is TRBV6-5, the J gene TRBJ2-5; D is possibly TRBD1 or TRBD2 (5 bases each). This CDR3 contains 15 residues. V dropped 6 bases and J dropped 3 bases, with 17 bases sitting between them. Per the germline V gene, CDR1 is MNHEY and CDR2 is SVGAGI. The CDR3 protein is CASRGVGSAEETQYF. The CDR3 DNA follows: TGTGCCAGCAGGGGGGTAGGTAGCGCCGAAGAGACCCAGTACTTC.

This chain uses TRBV7-9 with TRBJ2-7; 7 bases fit TRBD1. Germline loops: CDR1 SEHNR, CDR2 FQNEAQ (reference sequence). The CDR3 has 17 residues. The J segment lost 4 bases and the V segment lost 7 bases, leaving 19 bases of the junction unmatched. The CDR3 region has the DNA TGTGCCAGCACCCCTACAGGAGGAGACAGGGCGTTATACGAGCAGTACTTC. This gives the protein CASTPTGGDRALYEQYF.

The chain combines TRBV3-1 (or the pseudogene TRBV3-2) with TRBJ1-6; D not certain. The V gene's germline CDR1 is LGHDT and CDR2 YNNKEL (reference sequence). CDR3 length: 15 residues. Trimming left V 0 bases short and J 4 bases short, with 7 bases between. CDR3 in amino acids: CASSQDLGYNSPLHF. The CDR3 DNA is TGTGCCAGCAGCCAAGATCTGGGATATAATTCACCCCTCCACTTT.

The rearrangement joins TRBV24-1 to TRBJ2-5, with 12 bases that match TRBD2. The length of the CDR3 is 16 residues. With V trimmed by 1 base and J by 5 bases, 4 bases remained unmatched. CDR1 is KGHDR and CDR2 is SFDVKD in the germline V gene. CDR3 in DNA: TGTGCCACCAGTGATTTCGCTAGCGGGAGGGGGGAGACCCAGTACTTC. It is translated as CATSDFASGRGETQYF.

The chain is built from TRBV3-1 (or the pseudogene TRBV3-2) and TRBJ1-1, with TRBD1 matching over 10 bases. CDR3 size: 15 residues. The ends lost 5 bases at V and 4 bases at J; junction bases unmatched: 7. From germline, CDR1 is LGHDT and CDR2 YNNKEL (reference sequence). CDR3 in amino acids: CASSYPGQGTTEAFF. The CDR3 nucleotides are TGTGCCAGCAGCTATCCGGGACAGGGGACCACTGAAGCTTTCTTT.

V is TRBV6-2 or TRBV6-3 and J is TRBJ2-7, with no clear D. This CDR3 is built from 15 residues. The V end was cut by 2 bases, the J end by 2 bases, with 13 bases between. Germline CDR1 MNHEY, CDR2 SVGEGT. CDR3 protein: CASSYAETPTYEQYF. CDR3 in DNA: TGTGCCAGCAGTTACGCGGAGACACCTACCTACGAGCAGTACTTC.

V gene TRBV29-1 combines with J gene TRBJ2-5; weak D call: TRBD2 (5 bases). Germline CDR1 and CDR2: SQVTM and ANQGSEA. Between the trimmed V and J ends, which lost 7 bases and 4 bases, there was a span of 16 bases. This CDR3 is 13 amino acids long. The CDR3 loop is CSASRGSSETQYF. CDR3 DNA: TGCAGCGCCAGTCGGGGTTCCTCAGAGACCCAGTACTTC.

The J gene is TRBJ1-2, the V gene TRBV6-2 or TRBV6-3; unclear D gene. This CDR3 comprises 12 residues. From germline, CDR1 is MNHEY and CDR2 SVGEGT. Trimming stripped 5 bases from V and 5 bases from J, with 9 bases between. The CDR3 sequence is CASSMDGYGYTF. CDR3 in DNA: TGTGCCAGCAGTATGGACGGGTATGGCTACACCTTC.

The chain employs TRBV7-9 and TRBJ2-6; D tentatively fits TRBD1 or TRBD2 (5 bases each). Germline CDR1 reads SEHNR; CDR2 reads FQNEAQ (reference sequence). The CDR3 is 18 residues long. Trimming stripped 5 bases from V and 2 bases from J, with 19 bases between. CDR3 nucleotides: TGTGCCAGCAGCCCACATCCCTTGGGGCGGGCTGGGGCCAACGTCCTGACTTTC. It encodes CASSPHPLGRAGANVLTF.

The rearrangement links TRBV9 to TRBJ2-2; D is unclear. CDR3 length equals 13 residues. V was clipped by 4 bases and J by 1 base, with 5 bases between them. CDR1 is SGDLS, CDR2 YYNGEE, per germline. DNA for the CDR3: TGTGCCAGCAGCCCCGGGAACACCGGGGAGCTGTTTTTT. As protein: CASSPGNTGELFF.

The chain has TRBV27 and TRBJ2-1; 10 nucleotides agree with TRBD2. The CDR3 runs 15 residues. Unmatched junction bases numbered 6, after V lost 3 bases and J lost 7 bases. Per germline, CDR1 MNHEY and CDR2 SMNVEV (reference sequence). CDR3 nucleotide sequence: TGTGCCAGCAGTTTTCTAGCGGGAGTTTGGAATGAGCAGTTCTTC. It translates to CASSFLAGVWNEQFF.

This chain connects TRBV5-1 to TRBJ2-2; D is ambiguous. Germline lookup yields CDR1 SGHRS and CDR2 YFSETQ. The CDR3 runs 15 residues. The germline V and J ends were trimmed by 0 bases and 8 bases, with 14 bases remaining between them. The CDR3 DNA reads TGCGCCAGCAGCTTGGCCGCAGGCAACGGGGGGGAGCTGTTTTTT. Protein sequence: CASSLAAGNGGELFF. Using reference TRBV5-1 and TRBJ2-2 for the parts outside the CDR3, the full variable domain is KAGVTQTPRYLIKTRGQQVTLSCSPISGHRSVSWYQQTPGQGLQFLFEYFSETQRNKGNFPGRFSGRQFSNSRSEMNVSTLELGDSALYLCASSLAAGNGGELFFGEGSRLTVL.

This chain links TRBV2 with TRBJ2-2; TRBD2 is a possible D gene (6 bases). V gave up 6 bases and J gave up 5 bases, with 13 bases separating them. The CDR3 sequence is 14 residues long. Germline loops: CDR1 SNHLY, CDR2 FYNNEI. In DNA form, the CDR3 reads TGTGCCAGCAGCCAGATAGCGGCGACCGGGGAGCTGTTTTTT. Protein product: CASSQIAATGELFF.

A note on this clone: It may be a read error: a sequence one base away is much more abundant. The chain recombines TRBV6-2 or TRBV6-3 with TRBJ1-5; unclear D gene. Trimming removed 6 bases from V and 2 bases from J, with 8 bases in between. The CDR3 consists of 13 residues. From germline, CDR1 is MNHEY and CDR2 SVGEGT. The CDR3 reads CASSQWGNQPQHF. For the CDR3, the DNA is TGTGCCAGCAGCCAATGGGGCAATCAGCCCCAGCATTTT.

V is TRBV27 and J is TRBJ2-7; D unclear. Germline assignment: CDR1 MNHEY and CDR2 SMNVEV (reference sequence). Trimming stripped 0 bases from V and 12 bases from J, with 18 bases between. This CDR3 comprises 14 residues. The CDR3 DNA is TGTGCCAGCAGTTTATCGGTCGGGTTCGCCCCCTGGTACTTC. Its protein product is CASSLSVGFAPWYF.